A single sample is the source of the 17 T cell receptor beta chains below, sequenced in a study of T cells in Graves' hyperthyroidism and ophthalmopathy. The TCR beta CDR3 regions underwent amplification using RNA transcripts as the source. The HTBI set primed first-round TCR CDR3 RT-PCR. TCRdb fed the multiplex PCR reads into MiXCR, producing one record per CDR3 protein. Of approximately 420,000 distinct CDR3 sequences detected, 14% to 15% appear once; the ten largest clones hold approximately 32%. The sample consisted of blood. The receptor set was obtained from a woman aged 25 to 39 with Graves' hyperthyroidism.

This clonotype was found many times. The J gene is TRBJ2-2, the V gene TRBV12-3 or TRBV12-4; D perhaps matches TRBD1 (5 bases). The CDR3 consists of 15 residues. V gave up 2 bases and J gave up 2 bases, with 9 bases separating them. The CDR3 DNA is TGTGCCAGCAGTTTAATGCAGGGTAACACCGGGGAGCTGTTTTTT. It specifies CASSLMQGNTGELFF.

The gene calls are TRBV19 and TRBJ2-1; 8 bases align to TRBD2. Trimming removed 10 bases from V and 6 bases from J; junction bases left unmatched: 11. The CDR3 covers 14 residues. Germline CDR1 LNHDA, CDR2 SQIVND (reference sequence). The CDR3 loop is CATRSGNYFNEQFF. The DNA for the CDR3 is TGTGCCACGCGTAGCGGGAACTATTTCAATGAGCAGTTCTTC. The full variable domain, with the rest looked up from reference TRBV19 and TRBJ2-1, is DGGITQSPKYLFRKEGQNVTLSCEQNLNHDAMYWYRQDPGQGLRLIYYSQIVNDFQKGDIAEGYSVSREKKESFPLTVTSAQKNPTAFYLCATRSGNYFNEQFFGPGTRLTVL.

Concerning this clonotype: One end of the junction fails to match germline, which may point to a read error. The chain links TRBV6-2 or TRBV6-3 to TRBJ1-2, with TRBD1 identical over 8 bases. The CDR3 is 18 residues long. From germline, CDR1 is MNHEY and CDR2 SVGEGT. This CDR3 reads CASSSGFTGTGFNYGYTF. CDR3 coding DNA: TGTGCCAGCAGTTCCGGATTTACCGGGACAGGTTTTAACTATGGCTACACCTTT.

This clonotype has at least ten counts. The chain is built from TRBV18 and TRBJ2-7; maybe TRBD2 (6 bases). Germline lookup yields CDR1 KGHSH and CDR2 LQKENI. V was trimmed by 0 bases and J by 3 bases, leaving 12 bases between them. The CDR3 has 15 residues. CDR3 nucleotide sequence: TGTGCCAGCTCACCACCGGCCGGGACTGACTACGAGCAGTACTTC. Its protein product is CASSPPAGTDYEQYF.

This clonotype appeared many times. The chain carries TRBV20-1 and TRBJ2-7; D uncertain. Germline V gene lookup returns CDR1 DFQATT and CDR2 SNEGSKA (reference sequence). The CDR3 runs 13 residues. V shed 3 bases and J shed 5 bases, with 14 bases lying between them. The CDR3 DNA reads TGCAGTGCTAGGGCATTGGGAACAGACGAGCAGTACTTC. This sequence encodes CSARALGTDEQYF.

This clonotype was counted between two and nine times. The chain employs TRBV6-1 and TRBJ2-7; D possibly uses TRBD1 or TRBD2 (6 bases each). The CDR3 has 18 amino acids. Trimming removed 2 bases at V and 2 bases at J, with 22 bases between. Germline V CDR1 and CDR2: MNHNS, SASEGT. DNA for the CDR3: TGTGCCAGCAGTGAATTGGGAGATGGAGGTGGGGGGCCCTACGAGCAGTACTTC. It codes for CASSELGDGGGGPYEQYF.

This clonotype was observed at least ten times. The J gene is TRBJ2-1, the V gene TRBV6-6; 7 positions agree with TRBD1. With V trimmed by 2 bases and J by 0 bases, 4 bases remained unmatched. The V gene's germline CDR1 is MNHNY and CDR2 SVGAGI (reference sequence). CDR3 length: 16 amino acids. The CDR3 loop reads CASSYTGESSYNEQFF. The CDR3 region has the DNA TGTGCCAGCAGTTACACAGGGGAGAGCTCCTACAATGAGCAGTTCTTC.

This clonotype showed up many times. The V gene is TRBV7-2, the J gene TRBJ2-3, with 9 bases that match TRBD2. The CDR3 contains 16 residues. From germline, CDR1 is SGHTA and CDR2 FQGNSA. J was trimmed by 4 bases and V by 1 base; bases with no gene match: 6. The CDR3 DNA reads TGTGCCAGCAGCTTAGTGGGGACTAGCCCTCCAGATACGCAGTATTTT. Translated, it gives CASSLVGTSPPDTQYF.

This clonotype is a singleton in its sample. The chain recombines TRBV6-5 with TRBJ2-5; D unresolved. Deletions cut 4 bases from V and 11 bases from J, with 2 bases between. CDR3 length: 8 amino acids. Germline V CDR1 and CDR2: MNHEY, SVGAGI. The CDR3 DNA is TGTGCCAGCAGTTCTCAGTACTTC. It codes for CASSSQYF.

The sample holds many counts of this clonotype. The genes are TRBV28 and TRBJ1-1; possibly TRBD1 for D (5 bases). Per germline, CDR1 MDHEN and CDR2 SYDVKM. The V end was cut by 6 bases, the J end by 1 base, with 18 bases between. CDR3 size: 16 residues. CDR3 sequence reads: CASRSGHLTGNTEAFF. In DNA, the CDR3 is TGTGCCAGCAGATCTGGACATCTTACAGGGAACACTGAAGCTTTCTTT.

DNA of the CDR3: TGTGCCACCAGTGATACCACAGGGGGAAGCACAGATACGCAGTATTTT. It yields the protein CATSDTTGGSTDTQYF. This chain joins TRBV24-1 and TRBJ2-3, with 8 bases matching TRBD1. Germline assignment: CDR1 KGHDR and CDR2 SFDVKD. The length of the CDR3 is 16 residues. V was clipped by 3 bases and J by 0 bases; unmatched bases: 4.

The chain has TRBV20-1 and TRBJ2-7; TRBD2 agrees at 12 bases. There are 16 residues in the CDR3. V trimming: 1 base; J trimming: 2 bases; junction bases outside the gene matches: 6. Germline V lookup: CDR1 DFQATT, CDR2 SNEGSKA (reference sequence). Written as DNA, the CDR3 is TGCAGTGCTAGAGTCCCCCTAGCGGGAGGGCCCTACGAGCAGTACTTC. It is translated as CSARVPLAGGPYEQYF.

In this sample, this clonotype turned up many times. This chain joins TRBV29-1 and TRBJ1-2; D is unresolved. V lost 7 bases and J lost 4, with 16 bases in between. This CDR3 is built from 13 residues. The germline CDR1 and CDR2 sequences are SQVTM and ANQGSEA. The CDR3 region has the DNA TGCAGCGCTACAGAGGGTCTCCTCTATGGCTACACCTTC. This encodes CSATEGLLYGYTF.

The rearrangement links TRBV3-1 to TRBJ1-2; no definite D call. V was cut by 0 bases and J by 3 bases, with 11 bases left in between. The germline V gene has CDR1 LGHDT and CDR2 YNNKEL (reference sequence). This CDR3 spans 15 amino acids. The CDR3 coding sequence is TGTGCCAGCAGCCAAGATGCAGTCATACACTATGGCTACACCTTC. Translating gives CASSQDAVIHYGYTF.

The rearrangement uses TRBV19 and TRBJ2-3; D perhaps matches TRBD2 (5 bases). This CDR3 has 12 residues. Germline V gene lookup returns CDR1 LNHDA and CDR2 SQIVND (reference sequence). V lost 7 bases to trimming and J lost 4 bases, with 9 bases between them. CDR3 residues: CASTASPDTQYF. CDR3 in DNA: TGTGCCAGTACTGCTAGCCCAGATACGCAGTATTTT.

This clonotype was found many times. The junction differs from germline at one of its ends, possibly a read error. This rearrangement joins TRBV2 to TRBJ1-4; D gene uncertain. This CDR3 comprises 18 residues. The germline CDR1 and CDR2 sequences are SNHLY and FYNNEI. CDR3 DNA sequence: TGTGCCAGCAGCGAAGGGAAGAGACCAATTGCAACTAATGAAAAACTGTTTTTT. This codes for CASSEGKRPIATNEKLFF.

The chain has TRBV9 and TRBJ2-2; 7 bases agree with TRBD2. The germline V gene encodes CDR1 SGDLS and CDR2 YYNGEE. The CDR3 sequence is 16 residues long. J lost 6 bases, V lost 4 bases, and 12 bases had no gene match. The CDR3 DNA is TGTGCCAGCAGCCCGAAGAGAGCGGGAAAATCCGGGGAGCTGTTTTTT. The encoded protein is CASSPKRAGKSGELFF.